This passage covers 24 T cell receptor beta chains from one sample sequenced in a study of blood T cell repertoires in COVID-19 (dated by TCRdb to 2018 to 2020). Library creation used the immunoSEQ multiplex PCR assay. As stored in TCRdb, this immuneACCESS dataset retains in-frame rearrangements with V and J assigned. A fraction of the clones does not appear; measured against another copy, unresolved V genes explain less than half of the discrepancy, and the remainder lacks a known reason. This sample has around 200,000 clones in its table, and about 90% of those were observed once. The top ten clonotypes cover around 1.6% of the sample. The sequencing input was peripheral blood. The source of these receptors is a man aged 18 to 29 with active or convalescent COVID-19.

The J gene is TRBJ1-5, the V gene TRBV4-1; D gene ambiguous. This CDR3 region has 17 residues. V shed 4 bases and J shed 3 bases, with 19 bases lying between them. In germline, CDR1 is MGHRA, CDR2 YSYEKL. The CDR3 nucleotides are TGCGCCAGCAGCCTTACCCCGACTTCAAGCGACAATCAGCCCCAGCATTTT. Translation gives CASSLTPTSSDNQPQHF.

The V and J genes are TRBV5-8 and TRBJ2-1; 9 nucleotides line up with TRBD2. V trimming: 0 bases; J trimming: 4 bases; junction bases outside the gene matches: 8. CDR1 and CDR2 from the germline V gene are SGHTS and YDEGEE. The CDR3 is 17 amino acids. In DNA form, the CDR3 reads TGTGCCAGCAGCTTGGATAACTCGGGACTAGCATACAATGAGCAGTTCTTC. Its protein is CASSLDNSGLAYNEQFF.

The genes are TRBV19 and TRBJ2-6; TRBD2 is a possible D gene (5 bases). V lost 5 bases to trimming and J lost 6 bases, with 14 bases between them. CDR1 and CDR2 (germline): LNHDA, SQIVND (reference sequence). The CDR3 sequence is 15 residues long. This CDR3 reads CASSHGLGKANVLTF. CDR3 DNA: TGTGCCAGTAGTCATGGACTTGGTAAGGCCAACGTCCTGACTTTC.

This clone was detected once. The chain joins TRBV4-2 to TRBJ1-4, with TRBD1 as a possible D gene (6 bases). CDR3 length: 15 residues. V lost 1 base, J lost 5 bases, and 11 bases lay in between. Germline-derived CDR1 and CDR2 are LGHNA and YNFKEQ. The CDR3 spells CASSQVQGVNEKLFF. The CDR3 nucleotides read TGTGCCAGCAGCCAAGTACAGGGCGTGAATGAAAAACTGTTTTTT.

This clone was seen a handful of times. V gene TRBV5-4 combines with J gene TRBJ1-2; the D gene is possibly TRBD1 (6 bases). The CDR3 spans 15 residues. The germline V and J ends were trimmed by 3 bases and 4 bases, with 16 bases remaining between them. CDR1 is SGHNT, CDR2 YYREEE, per germline (reference sequence). The CDR3 sequence: CASSSEQGRGYGYTF. The CDR3 DNA reads as TGTGCCAGCAGCTCCGAACAGGGTCGTGGCTATGGCTACACCTTC.

This clone was counted once. This rearrangement joins TRBV5-1 to TRBJ1-2; 7 nucleotides agree with TRBD1. The CDR3 covers 13 residues. With 4 bases clipped from V and 6 bases from J, the junction kept 6 bases outside the gene matches. Germline V gene data show CDR1 as SGHRS and CDR2 as YFSETQ. The CDR3 is CASSPDRSDGYTF. In nucleotides, the CDR3 is TGCGCCAGCAGCCCGGACAGGTCAGATGGCTACACCTTC.

V gene TRBV2 combines with J gene TRBJ2-2; D not certain. Looked up from germline, CDR1 is SNHLY and CDR2 is FYNNEI. The CDR3 loop spans 13 amino acids. V shed 8 bases and J shed 6 bases, with 13 bases lying between them. The DNA of the CDR3 is TGTGCCAGCCAAATACTCTCGGCCGGGGAGCTGTTTTTT. This gives the protein CASQILSAGELFF. The full variable domain, in which reference TRBV2 and TRBJ2-2 provide the parts outside the CDR3, is EPEVTQTPSHQVTQMGQEVILRCVPISNHLYFYWYRQILGQKVEFLVSFYNNEISEKSEIFDDQFSVERPDGSNFTLKIRSTKLEDSAMYFCASQILSAGELFFGEGSRLTVL.

The chain joins TRBV3-1 (or the pseudogene TRBV3-2) to TRBJ2-5; TRBD2 aligns across 8 bases. Germline V gene sequence: CDR1 LGHDT, CDR2 YNNKEL (reference sequence). Trimming cost V 1 base and J 0 bases; bases outside gene matches: 1. The CDR3 loop spans 15 amino acids. This CDR3 is CASSQVAGHQETQYF. In nucleotides, the CDR3 is TGTGCCAGCAGCCAAGTAGCGGGACACCAAGAGACCCAGTACTTC.

V usage is TRBV7-2 and J usage is TRBJ2-7; D remains ambiguous. Germline V gene lookup returns CDR1 SGHTA and CDR2 FQGNSA. The V and J ends lost 5 bases and 0 bases respectively, with 11 bases between them. CDR3 size: 14 residues. The CDR3 region is CASSASWSSYEQYF. In nucleotides, the CDR3 is TGTGCCAGCAGCGCGTCTTGGAGCTCCTACGAGCAGTACTTC.

The V gene is TRBV12-5, the J gene TRBJ2-5, with D perhaps TRBD2 (6 bases). This CDR3 has 14 amino acids. V gave up 4 bases and J gave up 5 bases, with 14 bases separating them. Per germline, CDR1 LGHNT and CDR2 FRNRAP. CDR3 sequence reads: CASGSGTAMETQYF. In DNA form, the CDR3 reads TGTGCTAGTGGTTCCGGGACTGCGATGGAGACCCAGTACTTC.

This clone occurred a few times. The V gene is TRBV6-2 or TRBV6-3, the J gene TRBJ1-5; maybe TRBD1 (6 bases). This CDR3 has 15 residues. In germline, CDR1 is MNHEY, CDR2 SVGEGT. V lost 0 bases, J lost 4 bases, and 10 bases lay in between. CDR3 coding DNA: TGTGCCAGCAGTTACTCCAGACAGGATAATCAGCCCCAGCATTTT. This translates into CASSYSRQDNQPQHF.

A word on this clone: This sample also contains other DNA sequences that code for the same CDR3. The chain recombines TRBV30 with TRBJ1-2; 8 nucleotides match TRBD1. This CDR3 has 13 residues. The germline gives CDR1 GTSNPN, CDR2 SVGIG (reference sequence). J was trimmed by 2 bases and V by 5 bases; bases with no gene match: 4. CDR3 nucleotide sequence: TGTGCCTGGTCCTCAGGGGGCAACTATGGCTACACCTTC. Its translation is CAWSSGGNYGYTF.

The rearrangement joins TRBV19 to TRBJ1-1; no clear D gene. The CDR3 length is 12 residues. The germline V gene has CDR1 LNHDA and CDR2 SQIVND (reference sequence). V was shortened by 9 bases and J by 5 bases, with 13 bases between the two germline ends. The CDR3 region has the DNA TGTGCCAGCGAGACGGGAGGTACTGAAGCTTTCTTT. Translated: CASETGGTEAFF. Supplemented by reference TRBV19 and TRBJ1-1, the full variable domain reads DGGITQSPKYLFRKEGQNVTLSCEQNLNHDAMYWYRQDPGQGLRLIYYSQIVNDFQKGDIAEGYSVSREKKESFPLTVTSAQKNPTAFYLCASETGGTEAFFGQGTRLTVV.

The chain links TRBV3-1 (or the pseudogene TRBV3-2) to TRBJ2-1, with 7 bases lining up with TRBD1. The CDR3 runs 18 residues. Germline-derived CDR1 and CDR2 are LGHDT and YNNKEL (reference sequence). Trimming at V came to 1 base and at J to 4 bases, leaving 13 bases not matched to a gene. CDR3 DNA sequence: TGTGCCAGCAGCCAAGGGGCAGGGGGTCTAGGGGCTTACAATGAGCAGTTCTTC. Translated, it gives CASSQGAGGLGAYNEQFF.

This chain connects TRBV2 to TRBJ1-5; TRBD1 matches 10 bases. The CDR3 covers 13 residues. The V gene end was trimmed by 4 bases and the J gene end by 8 bases; junction bases not matched to a gene: 2. The germline V gene encodes CDR1 SNHLY and CDR2 FYNNEI. The CDR3 DNA reads as TGTGCCAGCAGTGGGACAGGGGGAGAGCCCCAGCATTTT. It is translated as CASSGTGGEPQHF.

V is TRBV6-5 and J is TRBJ1-6, with TRBD1 matching over 7 bases. Germline assignment: CDR1 MNHEY and CDR2 SVGAGI. This CDR3 region has 15 residues. V was pared by 7 bases and J by 15 bases, with 18 bases of the junction left unmatched. Here the CDR3 reads CASMRGKAGGFFLHF. The CDR3 region has the DNA TGTGCCAGCATGCGGGGTAAAGCAGGGGGGTTTTTCCTCCACTTT.

The V call is TRBV25-1, the J call TRBJ1-2, with D possibly being TRBD1 (5 bases). Between the trimmed V and J ends, which lost 3 bases and 4 bases, there was a span of 21 bases. Germline CDR1 MGHDK, CDR2 SYGVNS. The length of the CDR3 is 17 residues. CDR3 residues: CASSDSYPVQGLYGYTF. Here the CDR3 DNA reads TGTGCCAGCAGTGACTCCTACCCTGTCCAGGGCCTCTATGGCTACACCTTC.

The CDR3 bases are TGTGCCAGCAGCCCGACACAAGTCTCTGGAAACACCATATATTTT. It encodes CASSPTQVSGNTIYF. V is TRBV7-8 and J is TRBJ1-3; no firm D call. This CDR3 has 15 residues. The germline V and J ends were trimmed by 5 bases and 0 bases, with 11 bases remaining between them. CDR1 and CDR2 from the germline V gene are SGHVS and FQNEAQ. The whole variable domain, remainder taken from reference TRBV7-8 and TRBJ1-3, is GAGVSQSPRYKVAKRGQDVALRCDPISGHVSLFWYQQALGQGPEFLTYFQNEAQLDKSGLPSDRFFAERPEGSVSTLKIQRTQQEDSAVYLCASSPTQVSGNTIYFGEGSWLTVV.

This clone was seen once. In DNA, the CDR3 is TGTGCCAGTAGCCCCCCCGTTAACACTGAAGCTTTCTTT. It translates to CASSPPVNTEAFF. This chain connects TRBV19 to TRBJ1-1; D call uncertain. Looked up from germline, CDR1 is LNHDA and CDR2 is SQIVND (reference sequence). V lost 6 bases, J lost 2 bases, and 10 bases lay in between. CDR3 length equals 13 residues.

The chain employs TRBV10-3 and TRBJ2-6; TRBD2 might be the D (6 bases). Germline-derived CDR1 and CDR2 are ENHRY and SYGVKD. The V end was cut by 10 bases, the J end by 0 bases, with 19 bases between. The CDR3 has 17 amino acids. The CDR3 DNA is TGTGCCACCACATCCGGACCGGGGGTCTCTGGGGCCAACGTCCTGACTTTC. This codes for CATTSGPGVSGANVLTF.

The J gene is TRBJ1-6, the V gene TRBV3-1 (or the pseudogene TRBV3-2); D gene uncertain. The ends were cut back, 4 bases at V and 8 bases at J, with 12 bases in the middle. This CDR3 comprises 14 residues. CDR1 is LGHDT and CDR2 is YNNKEL in the germline V gene (reference sequence). The CDR3 nucleotides are TGTGCCAGCAGCCGACAAAGCGGGGATTCACCCCTCCACTTT. It encodes CASSRQSGDSPLHF.

The rearrangement links TRBV6-6 to TRBJ1-3, with D perhaps matching TRBD1 (6 bases). The CDR3 is made up of 14 amino acids. Per the germline V gene, CDR1 is MNHNY and CDR2 is SVGAGI (reference sequence). V shed 7 bases and J shed 4 bases, with 14 bases lying between them. The CDR3 nucleotides are TGTGCCAGCACGCGGGGGGCGGCCGGAAACACCATATATTTT. Amino acid sequence: CASTRGAAGNTIYF.

The J gene is TRBJ1-4, the V gene TRBV2, with D maybe TRBD1 (5 bases). Trimming took off 6 bases at V and 8 bases at J, with 16 bases between the two ends. CDR1 and CDR2 from the germline V gene are SNHLY and FYNNEI. The CDR3 is 14 residues long. The CDR3 is CASSTTRDREKLFF. CDR3 in DNA: TGTGCCAGCAGCACCACCAGGGATAGAGAAAAACTGTTTTTT.

The CDR3 coding sequence is TGTGCCGGGGGACAGGGGAGCACTGAAGCTTTCTTT. Translated, it gives CAGGQGSTEAFF. The rearrangement joins TRBV18 to TRBJ1-1, with TRBD1 matching 10 bases. CDR3 size: 12 residues. Germline trimming cut 11 bases from V and 4 bases from J; bases unmatched to any gene: 4. Germline V CDR1 and CDR2: KGHSH, LQKENI.